Included here is one TCR beta chain sequence, with context. TCRdb keeps only in-frame clones here, not all; method: immunoSEQ multiplex PCR. Here the sample spans about 36,000 clones, about nine tenths being singletons. The data stem from a study of T cell changes during pregnancy in multiple sclerosis. This CDR3 has 17 amino acids. V dropped 3 bases and J dropped 6; count of bases not matched to a gene: 14. Germline CDR1 MGHRA, CDR2 YSYEKL. The sequence came from a female donor in good health, enrolled as a control in a pregnancy study. The starting material was CD4+ T cells from peripheral blood mononuclear cells, obtained in the second trimester of pregnancy. The J gene is TRBJ1-2, the V gene TRBV4-1, with 9 nucleotides matching TRBD1. The DNA for the CDR3 is TGCGCCAGCAGCCAGATCGGACAGGGGAGAGTCAGACATGGCTACACCTTC. It encodes CASSQIGQGRVRHGYTF.